This record concerns one TCR beta chain sequence. What this receptor recognizes is not known. Base qualities are not at hand, and no much larger clone is one base apart. Other DNA sequences of this sample code for an identical CDR3. This specimen comes from a study of beta chain features in type 1 diabetes (dated by TCRdb to the late 2010s). Regarding the complete study: Patients and healthy donors did not differ in mean age, gender distribution, total cell number or subset yield. Across all samples, some 99 million sorted cells were examined, and cell number per subset correlated strongly with RNA yield. The study compared TCRB repertoires of sorted circulating CD4+ T cell subsets between recently diagnosed type 1 diabetes patients and matched healthy donors. Whereas all 28 donors provided naive and central memory subsets, regulatory and stem cell-like memory subsets were isolated from just 8 patients and about 8 healthy donors. The full study reports these points: A moderate but significant shortening of TCRB CDR3 length was observed in type 1 diabetes patients in all four CD4+ subsets. PCR may preferentially amplify shorter templates, but because patient and control samples were amplified and corrected together, any resulting skew would affect both groups equally. Because cDNA rather than genomic DNA was sequenced, highly expressing activated cells could have been over-represented, although no difference in activation and CD3 levels was found between groups. At VDJ recombination sites, type 1 diabetes patients had fewer insertions and more deleted nucleotides, which implies abnormalities in thymic rearrangement. HLA sub-analyses involved small numbers of individuals, so any influence of HLA type on TCRB rearrangement remained unresolved. Naive, central memory and regulatory TCRB repertoires appeared to be more alike among patients than among healthy donors.

The entire isolated RNA was reverse transcribed using the High Capacity cDNA Reverse Transcription Kit, and thus expressed TCRB transcripts were sequenced. Naive, central memory and regulatory T cell samples underwent deep immunoSEQ sequencing, averaging around 4 million total reads per sample. Sorted cells were lysed in RLT buffer, and RNA was extracted using DNase-treated RNeasy Micro or Mini kits according to cell number. Each cell subset was processed separately to prevent cross-contamination, with patient and healthy donor samples processed together. The immunoSEQ multiplex PCR was used to amplify TCRB sequences from cDNA, yielding 87-bp fragments that span the CDR3 region. Sequencing of the amplicons was performed on the Illumina HiSeq platform. The study's own analysis went as follows. PCR bias was computationally corrected using synthetic template baselines, reads within Hamming distance 2 were collapsed, and singletons that could not be merged were discarded. By aligning reads against IMGT, V, D and J genes, CDR3 length, and insertions or deletions at six rearrangement sites were assigned. Within each subset, clonotype counts were normalized to sorted cell number, after which true diversity and Gini coefficients were computed with the tcR R package. Repertoire sharing was quantified using the overlap coefficient calculated on TCRB nucleotide sequences. Out-of-frame TCRB sequences from naive cells were analyzed to stand in for the pre-selection repertoire. Drawn from immuneACCESS, this table holds only the in-frame rearrangements with V and J called that TCRdb kept. Clones are partly lost; checked studies trace under half to an unresolved V gene and leave the rest unexplained. Clone size and the V and J calls come from that table; the DNA yielded D and trimming. This sample lists more than 250,000 clones; roughly 20% were detected once. The biggest ten clones account for around 0.029% of the sample.

V and J are truncated by 4 bases and 2 bases respectively, leaving an intervening sequence of 3 bases. The CDR3 covers 11 residues, taking in both the cysteine and the phenylalanine. Only the CDR3 region is kept as DNA, spanning 33 bases read in frame from base 1. As encoded in the germline V gene, CDR1 is SGHDT while CDR2 is YYEEEE. Each donor gave one peripheral blood draw, averaging roughly 0.11 L, which was collected into heparinised tubes. A BD FACSAria II was used to sort naive, central memory, regulatory and stem cell-like memory CD4+ T cells with a panel that included CD45RO, CCR7, CD25, CD127, CD95 and CD27. All sorted populations exceeded 95% purity. PBMCs were separated immediately by Lymphoprep density gradient centrifugation and were stained directly, without being cultured. Samples were stained and sorted in pairs, with one healthy donor and one patient per experiment, so that batch effects were minimized.

Sequencing input: naive CD4+ T cells from blood. The sample's cell subset or site, from its label and the paper: true naive CD4+ T cells. This clonotype originated in a woman in her thirties or forties with type 1 diabetes. The sequence joins TRBV5-6 to TRBJ1-1; no confident D gene assignment can be made. Here the CDR3 is given as CASSLNTEAFF. The sequenced DNA: TGTGCCAGCAGCCTAAACACTGAAGCTTTCTTT.